The 9 T cell receptor beta chains below were found in one sample sequenced in a study of human T cells and chemical hapten exposure. As for time point: patch test 1, 2 weeks after DPC sensitization. Treatment described: therapeutic diphenylcyclopropenone sensitization with weekly scalp DPC. TCRdb analysed the RACE reads with MiXCR anew, one entry per CDR3 protein. Of about 360,000 distinct CDR3 sequences listed, approximately 6.3% are singletons. Material: whole blood, obtained in connection with sensitization to the hapten diphenylcyclopropenone (DPC). These receptors were collected from a woman aged 18-29 years with alopecia areata. Some clones in this sample may be carry-over from other donors' samples.

Ten or more counts support this clonotype. The V gene is TRBV7-9, the J gene TRBJ2-6; no clear D. Germline V gives CDR1 SEHNR, CDR2 FQNEAQ (reference sequence). This CDR3 has 16 residues. V lost 3 bases, J lost 1 base, and 10 bases lay in between. CDR3 in DNA: TGTGCCAGCAGCTTGTTGATCGGTTCTGGGGCCAACGTCCTGACTTTC. Translation: CASSLLIGSGANVLTF. Together with reference TRBV7-9 and TRBJ2-6, the CDR3 gives the full variable domain: DTGVSQNPRHKITKRGQNVTFRCDPISEHNRLYWYRQTLGQGPEFLTYFQNEAQLEKSRLLSDRFSAERPKGSFSTLEIQRTEQGDSAMYLCASSLLIGSGANVLTFGAGSRLTVL.

This clonotype was detected many times. The J gene is TRBJ2-5, the V gene TRBV11-2; D may be TRBD1 (6 bases). CDR1 is SGHAT, CDR2 FQNNGV, per germline. Trimming took off 6 bases at V and 4 bases at J, with 15 bases between the two ends. This CDR3 region has 14 residues. The CDR3 DNA reads TGTGCCAGCAGTTATGGCCAGGGGATAGAGACCCAGTACTTC. Translation: CASSYGQGIETQYF.

V and J are TRBV28 and TRBJ1-5, with D perhaps TRBD1 (6 bases). CDR1 is MDHEN, CDR2 SYDVKM, per germline. The CDR3 spans 14 residues. V was cut by 8 bases and J by 7 bases, with 18 bases left in between. CDR3: CASRLARGDQPQHF. Here the CDR3 DNA reads TGTGCCAGCCGTCTTGCCAGGGGCGACCAGCCCCAGCATTTT.

J is TRBJ1-5 and V is TRBV20-1; D might be TRBD1 (6 bases). Germline CDR1 reads DFQATT; CDR2 reads SNEGSKA (reference sequence). The germline V and J ends were trimmed by 3 bases and 3 bases, with 9 bases remaining between them. CDR3 length equals 13 residues. CDR3 bases: TGCAGTGCTAGGAGGGACATCAATCAGCCCCAGCATTTT. It yields the protein CSARRDINQPQHF.

The rearrangement uses TRBV20-1 and TRBJ1-5, with 8 bases aligning to TRBD1. Germline V gene sequence: CDR1 DFQATT, CDR2 SNEGSKA (reference sequence). J gave up 9 bases and V 4 bases, and 8 bases lay outside the gene matches. The CDR3 runs to 13 residues. This CDR3 reads CSAIRQGQGPQHF. The CDR3 DNA reads as TGCAGTGCTATAAGACAGGGGCAGGGGCCCCAGCATTTT.

The chain employs TRBV7-2 and TRBJ2-2; D remains unclear. This CDR3 region has 15 residues. The germline gives CDR1 SGHTA, CDR2 FQGNSA. Trimming removed 3 bases at V and 4 bases at J, with 12 bases between. The CDR3 DNA sequence: TGTGCCAGCAGCTTGACGGGCAGTCTCACCGGGGAGCTGTTTTTT. It encodes CASSLTGSLTGELFF.

The rearrangement joins TRBV28 to TRBJ1-3; D call uncertain. The CDR3 is made up of 12 amino acids. From germline, CDR1 is MDHEN and CDR2 SYDVKM. Between the trimmed V and J ends, which lost 3 bases and 6 bases, there was a span of 6 bases. CDR3 loop: CASSFETNTIYF. Written as DNA, the CDR3 is TGTGCCAGCAGTTTCGAGACAAACACCATATATTTT. The whole variable domain, filled in from reference TRBV28 and TRBJ1-3, reads DVKVTQSSRYLVKRTGEKVFLECVQDMDHENMFWYRQDPGLGLRLIYFSYDVKMKEKGDIPEGYSVSREKKERFSLILESASTNQTSMYLCASSFETNTIYFGEGSWLTVV.

This clonotype was seen a few times. The rearrangement links TRBV4-3 to TRBJ1-4; a weak D match, TRBD1 (6 bases). V lost 1 base to trimming and J lost 8 bases, with 17 bases between them. The V gene's germline CDR1 is LGHNA and CDR2 YSLEER. This CDR3 is built from 16 residues. CDR3 sequence reads: CASSQVLNRDYEKLFF. The CDR3 region has the DNA TGCGCCAGCAGCCAAGTGCTTAACAGGGATTACGAAAAACTGTTTTTT.

This sequence joins TRBV4-1 and TRBJ2-5, with TRBD1 identical over 10 bases. CDR1 is MGHRA, CDR2 YSYEKL, per germline. Trimming took 6 bases from V and 5 from J; bases not matched to a gene: 18. The CDR3 runs 18 residues. CDR3 in amino acids: CASRQWHLGTGVSETQYF. The DNA for the CDR3 is TGCGCCAGCAGACAGTGGCACCTCGGGACAGGGGTTTCGGAGACCCAGTACTTC.